This is a list of T cell receptor beta chains from one sample in a study of blood T cell repertoires in COVID-19. Using immunoSEQ multiplex PCR, the repertoire was profiled, and TCRdb retains in-frame clones only, with some absent. The sample carries about 38,000 clones, 80% to 90% recorded once. Sequenced material: peripheral blood. Receptors originate from a human donor in a cohort sampled during active COVID-19. Both conserved end residues are part of each CDR3. The order of the fields is J gene, D gene, clone size, V gene, CDR3 length, CDR3 DNA, CDR3 protein. The D gene is left open where the match is weak. A row's size may be missing; if present it is once, few, many or a size class.

>TRBJ1-6|.|.|TRBV28|12
TGTGCCAGCAGTTTACCGGGGGGACCCCTCCACTTT
CASSLPGGPLHF
>TRBJ1-2|TRBD1|.|TRBV18|15
TGTGCCAGCTCACCAGACAGGGAAGGGGTCTATGGCTACACCTTC
CASSPDREGVYGYTF
>TRBJ2-1|.|.|TRBV9|13
TGTGCCAGCAACGTGAACCCTAGCGATGAGCAGTTCTTC
CASNVNPSDEQFF
>TRBJ2-7|.|.|TRBV12-3/TRBV12-4|13
TGTGCCAGCAGTTTTCAGTTCACCTACGAGCAGTACTTC
CASSFQFTYEQYF
>TRBJ2-5|.|once|TRBV12-3/TRBV12-4|12
TGTGCCAGCAGTCTAATCCGGGAGACCCAGTACTTC
CASSLIRETQYF
>TRBJ2-2|.|.|TRBV5-5|15
TGTGCCAGCAGCTCTTTTCAGGGGGGCACCGGGGAGCTGTTTTTT
CASSSFQGGTGELFF
>TRBJ2-7|TRBD1|.|TRBV19|13
TGTGCCAGTAGTAAGGACAGGGCCTACGAGCAGTACTTC
CASSKDRAYEQYF
>TRBJ1-2|.|.|TRBV19|14
TGTGCCAGTAGTAGACCAGGGTACCCTTCTGGCTACACCTTC
CASSRPGYPSGYTF
>TRBJ2-1|TRBD2|.|TRBV3-1/TRBV3-2|19
TGTGCCAGCAGCCGAAGACCCCCGGGACTAGCGGGAGCGTTGGATGAGCAGTTCTTC
CASSRRPPGLAGALDEQFF
>TRBJ2-2|TRBD2|.|TRBV27|15
TGTGCCAGCAGCCGGACGGGGGGGAACACCGGGGAGCTGTTTTTT
CASSRTGGNTGELFF
>TRBJ1-5|.|.|TRBV6-5|13
TGTGCCAGCAGACGAGGGATTGATCAGCCCCAGCATTTT
CASRRGIDQPQHF
>TRBJ2-5|.|.|TRBV6-5|12
TGTGCCAGCAGCCGGGGACAAGAGACCCAGTACTTC
CASSRGQETQYF
>TRBJ2-5|.|.|TRBV6-2/TRBV6-3|13
TGTGCCAGCAGCCCCAGGGAAAGAGAGACCCAGTACTTC
CASSPRERETQYF
>TRBJ1-2|TRBD1|.|TRBV6-5|14
TGTGCCAGCAGCAGCCGGACAGGTGACTATGGCTACACCTTC
CASSSRTGDYGYTF
>TRBJ2-3|.|few|TRBV10-3|13
TGTGCCACCGCCGGACAGACCACAGATACGCAGTATTTT
CATAGQTTDTQYF
>TRBJ2-3|.|once|TRBV29-1|12
TGCAGCGTTTTCCCCACAACAGATACGCAGTATTTT
CSVFPTTDTQYF
>TRBJ2-3|TRBD2|medium-sized|TRBV7-9|14
TGTGCCAGCCCCGCCGTGGGGGGGGCAGATACGCAGTATTTT
CASPAVGGADTQYF
>TRBJ2-1|TRBD2|.|TRBV7-9|16
TGTGCCAGCAGCTTAAGGCCCGGGACTACCAACAATGAGCAGTTCTTC
CASSLRPGTTNNEQFF
>TRBJ2-5|.|.|TRBV4-1|18
TGCGCCAGCAGCCAACACGTCGCAGTTGGGCTTACGCCAAAGACCCAGTACTTC
CASSQHVAVGLTPKTQYF
>TRBJ2-2|.|.|TRBV30|13
TGTGCCTGGAGCGGGAGTAGCACCGGGGAGCTGTTTTTT
CAWSGSSTGELFF
>TRBJ2-3|TRBD2|.|TRBV7-7|15
TGTGCCAGCAGCCCGGGACTAGCGCACACAGATACGCAGTATTTT
CASSPGLAHTDTQYF
>TRBJ1-1|.|.|TRBV9|12
TGTGCCAGCAGCGTAGACGGCACTGAAGCTTTCTTT
CASSVDGTEAFF
>TRBJ2-1|.|.|TRBV4-2|16
TGTGCCAGCAGCCAAGATCTGGCAGGGTCTTACAATGAGCAGTTCTTC
CASSQDLAGSYNEQFF
>TRBJ2-7|.|.|TRBV7-9|16
TGTGCCAGCAGCTTAGGGCCGGGTCAGGGTTCCTACGAGCAGTACTTC
CASSLGPGQGSYEQYF
>TRBJ2-2|.|.|TRBV7-2|15
TGTGCCAGCAGCTGGGTCGGGGCGAACACCGGGGAGCTGTTTTTT
CASSWVGANTGELFF
>TRBJ2-3|.|.|TRBV7-9|17
TGTGCCAGCAGCTTTCTTTCCCGGGGGAGCGGCACAGATACGCAGTATTTT
CASSFLSRGSGTDTQYF
>TRBJ2-1|.|.|TRBV25-1|16
TGTGCCAGCAGTGAATATAACGGAGCTCTCAGGGCTGAGCAGTTCTTC
CASSEYNGALRAEQFF
>TRBJ2-7|.|.|TRBV3-1/TRBV3-2|15
TGTGCCAGCAGCCAAGGAGTATTTAGACCGGGCGAGCAGTACTTC
CASSQGVFRPGEQYF
>TRBJ2-1|TRBD2|.|TRBV9|16
TGTGCCAGCAGCCCTCGGTTTGCGGGGGCCTACAATGAGCAGTTCTTC
CASSPRFAGAYNEQFF
>TRBJ2-7|.|.|TRBV12-3/TRBV12-4|13
TGTGCCAGCAGTTTCGGACAGAAGTACGAGCAGTACTTC
CASSFGQKYEQYF
>TRBJ1-2|TRBD1|once|TRBV5-5|14
TGTGCCAGCAGCTCCCCGGGACAGGGGTTAAGTTACACCTTC
CASSSPGQGLSYTF
>TRBJ1-5|.|.|TRBV2|14
TGTGCCAGCAGTGACAGGGGATTGGGGCAGCCCCAGCATTTT
CASSDRGLGQPQHF
>TRBJ2-7|.|.|TRBV5-4|13
TGTGCCAGCAGCTTGGTAGGGGTCTACGAGCAGTACTTC
CASSLVGVYEQYF
>TRBJ1-1|TRBD1|.|TRBV7-3|16
TGTGCCAGCAGCTTGTCGAGGACAGGGTCAAACACTGAAGCTTTCTTT
CASSLSRTGSNTEAFF
>TRBJ1-4|.|.|TRBV9|15
TGTGCCAGCAGCGCTGGGGGCACTCGGACTGAAAAACTGTTTTTT
CASSAGGTRTEKLFF
>TRBJ1-5|TRBD1|.|TRBV30|19
TGTGCCTGGAGTATCCCCCGGGACAGGGATATTTTCGGCAATCAGCCCCAGCATTTT
CAWSIPRDRDIFGNQPQHF
>TRBJ1-6|.|.|TRBV11-2|15
TGTGCCAGCAGCGTTACCGGGACACCAAATTCACCCCTCCACTTT
CASSVTGTPNSPLHF
>TRBJ1-5|.|.|TRBV18|16
TGTGCCAGCTCACCACCCGGGGGGGTCTCTGGTCAGCCCCAGCATTTT
CASSPPGGVSGQPQHF
>TRBJ1-1|.|.|TRBV5-1|13
TGCGCCAGCGCCCTCGGTAGTGGCACTGAAGCTTTCTTT
CASALGSGTEAFF
>TRBJ2-7|.|.|TRBV6-2/TRBV6-3|12
TGTGCCAGCAGTTTCCGGGGGTACGAGCAGTACTTC
CASSFRGYEQYF
>TRBJ1-1|TRBD1|.|TRBV29-1|12
TGCAGCATACGACAGGGGAACACTGAAGCTTTCTTT
CSIRQGNTEAFF